These 22 T cell receptor beta chains were sequenced from one sample in a study of T cells in Graves' hyperthyroidism and ophthalmopathy. Regions amplified from RNA transcripts were the TCR beta CDR3 regions. RT-PCR in the first round (using the HTBI primer set) targeted the TCR CDR3. Using its own MiXCR run on the multiplex PCR reads, TCRdb lists one record per CDR3 protein. The sample shows some 250,000 distinct CDR3 sequences, 14% to 15% of them seen only once. Sequenced material: blood. Receptor source: a woman aged 40 to 50 with Graves' hyperthyroidism that later progressed to Graves' ophthalmopathy.

The chain joins TRBV12-3 or TRBV12-4 to TRBJ2-4, with 8 bases matching TRBD1. The CDR3 is made up of 12 amino acids. V shed 8 bases, J shed 8 bases, and the junction held 5 bases outside the gene matches. CDR3 region: CASAYRGDIQYF. In DNA, the CDR3 is TGTGCCAGCGCCTACAGGGGGGACATTCAGTACTTC.

As to this clonotype: This may be a read error, as it is one base from a much larger clone. The V gene is TRBV7-8, the J gene TRBJ2-7, with D unclear. The CDR3 sequence is 14 residues long. The germline gives CDR1 SGHVS, CDR2 FQNEAQ. Between the trimmed V and J ends, which lost 3 bases and 3 bases, there was a span of 12 bases. The CDR3 protein is CASSLYGIIYEQYF. DNA for the CDR3: TGTGCCAGCAGCTTGTATGGTATTATCTACGAGCAGTACTTC.

This clonotype was found many times. V gene TRBV28 combines with J gene TRBJ2-3; tentatively, D is TRBD1 (6 bases). V shed 5 bases and J shed 4 bases, with 10 bases lying between them. Germline CDR1 and CDR2: MDHEN and SYDVKM. This CDR3 spans 13 amino acids. CDR3 residues: CASSAEGADTQYF. CDR3 sequence (DNA): TGTGCCAGCAGTGCCGAGGGGGCAGATACGCAGTATTTT.

This chain links TRBV2 with TRBJ2-5; D remains unclear. Germline assignment: CDR1 SNHLY and CDR2 FYNNEI. This CDR3 contains 13 residues. The V end was cut by 6 bases, the J end by 5 bases, with 13 bases between. The CDR3 protein is CASRTLGGETQYF. Here the CDR3 DNA reads TGTGCCAGCAGGACTCTTGGCGGCGAGACCCAGTACTTC.

The rearrangement uses TRBV10-3 and TRBJ2-7, with 12 bases that match TRBD2. Germline CDR1 reads ENHRY; CDR2 reads SYGVKD. There are 14 residues in the CDR3. Losses at the gene ends were 4 bases for V and 5 bases for J; bases not matched to a gene: 3. CDR3 protein: CAISGTSGIHEQYF. CDR3 DNA: TGTGCCATCAGTGGGACTAGCGGGATCCACGAGCAGTACTTC.

Details on this clonotype: This sequence may be a read error, since a much larger clone differs from it by one base. V gene TRBV28 combines with J gene TRBJ2-7, with D perhaps TRBD1 (5 bases). The CDR3 contains 15 residues. CDR1 is MDHEN, CDR2 SYDVKM, per germline. The germline V and J ends were trimmed by 7 bases and 4 bases, with 20 bases remaining between them. The CDR3 is CASNPRGARVYEQYF. The CDR3 region has the DNA TGTGCCAGCAACCCCCGTGGGGCGAGAGTTTACGAGCAGTACTTC.

The table lists this clonotype with many counts. V gene TRBV28 combines with J gene TRBJ1-5; 7 bases align to TRBD1. V lost 5 bases and J lost 6; bases outside the gene matches: 4. Germline assignment: CDR1 MDHEN and CDR2 SYDVKM. This CDR3 comprises 13 residues. Here the CDR3 reads CASSQGGVQPQHF. The CDR3 nucleotides read TGTGCCAGCAGTCAGGGGGGGGTTCAGCCCCAGCATTTT.

This clonotype was detected many times. The chain couples TRBV7-3 to TRBJ2-2; 9 nucleotides line up with TRBD2. This CDR3 spans 16 amino acids. Trimming cost V 4 bases and J 6 bases; bases outside gene matches: 9. Germline CDR1 reads SGHTA; CDR2 reads FQGTGA. CDR3 residues: CASSSLAGVGSGELFF. In DNA form, the CDR3 reads TGTGCCAGCAGCTCTTTAGCGGGAGTGGGGTCCGGGGAGCTGTTTTTT.

This clonotype was picked up a small number of times. A much larger clone is a single base away; this may be a read error. V and J are TRBV6-1 and TRBJ2-7; D gene uncertain. The CDR3 is 12 residues long. The germline V gene encodes CDR1 MNHNS and CDR2 SASEGT. The CDR3 is CVSSQSSYEQYF. CDR3 DNA: TGTGTCAGCAGTCAGAGCTCCTACGAGCAGTACTTC.

This clonotype showed up many times. The chain's CDR3 is CASSLGASGRVAGGIEQFF. CDR3 DNA sequence: TGCGCCAGCAGCCTAGGGGCTAGCGGGAGGGTCGCGGGGGGCATTGAGCAGTTCTTC. The V gene is TRBV4-1, the J gene TRBJ2-1; TRBD2 matches at 12 bases. The germline V gene encodes CDR1 MGHRA and CDR2 YSYEKL. The junction had 19 bases not matched to a gene; V was cut back by 4 bases and J by 9 bases. The CDR3 covers 19 residues.

This clonotype was observed many times. V gene TRBV20-1 combines with J gene TRBJ2-1; 11 nucleotides line up with TRBD1. The CDR3 has 14 residues. CDR1 DFQATT and CDR2 SNEGSKA come from the germline V gene (reference sequence). V shed 1 base and J 6 bases; nucleotides not matched to a gene: 2. The CDR3 DNA reads TGCAGTGCTAGAGCCGGGACAGGGGGCAATGAGCAGTTCTTC. Encoded protein: CSARAGTGGNEQFF.

The chain employs TRBV25-1 and TRBJ1-1; D gene ambiguous. Looked up from germline, CDR1 is MGHDK and CDR2 is SYGVNS. Trimming shortened V by 1 base and J by 5 bases, and 20 bases separated the two germline ends. The CDR3 runs 17 residues. The CDR3: CASSESGLDWDWTEAFF. The CDR3 nucleotides read TGTGCCAGCAGTGAATCCGGTTTAGACTGGGATTGGACTGAAGCTTTCTTT.

This clonotype was found many times. CDR3 protein: CASRNRPGGGEQFF. CDR3 DNA: TGTGCCAGCAGAAACAGACCAGGGGGTGGTGAGCAGTTCTTC. The chain carries TRBV2 and TRBJ2-1, with 7 bases identical to TRBD1. J gave up 9 bases and V 6 bases, and 11 bases lay outside the gene matches. The CDR3 contains 14 residues. Germline V lookup: CDR1 SNHLY, CDR2 FYNNEI.

This clonotype was detected many times. The gene calls are TRBV3-1 and TRBJ2-1; TRBD1 might be the D (5 bases). Germline V gene data show CDR1 as LGHDT and CDR2 as YNNKEL (reference sequence). Trimming removed 2 bases from V and 6 bases from J, with 11 bases in between. The CDR3 has 14 amino acids. The CDR3 here is CASSQNRRVNEQFF. DNA for the CDR3: TGTGCCAGCAGCCAAAACCGCAGGGTCAATGAGCAGTTCTTC.

This clonotype was picked up many times. This chain links TRBV6-4 with TRBJ1-5, with D unresolved. The V gene's germline CDR1 is MRHNA and CDR2 SNTAGT. The CDR3 contains 16 residues. V dropped 3 bases and J dropped 0 bases, with 12 bases sitting between them. The CDR3 is CASSEGSSNSNQPQHF. The CDR3 DNA follows: TGTGCCAGCAGTGAAGGGTCTAGTAATAGCAATCAGCCCCAGCATTTT.

The genes are TRBV3-1 and TRBJ2-1, with a possible D match to TRBD2 (6 bases). The CDR3 is made up of 14 amino acids. The V gene lost 4 bases and the J gene lost 1 base, with 8 bases spanning the gap. The germline V gene has CDR1 LGHDT and CDR2 YNNKEL (reference sequence). The CDR3 bases are TGTGCCAGCAGCCGGGACTTTTCCTACAATGAGCAGTTCTTC. It translates to CASSRDFSYNEQFF.

This clonotype was seen ten or more times. This sequence joins TRBV20-1 and TRBJ2-1, with a weak D call TRBD2 (5 bases). Looked up from germline, CDR1 is DFQATT and CDR2 is SNEGSKA (reference sequence). The CDR3 consists of 13 residues. The V gene lost 1 base and the J gene lost 15 bases, with 19 bases spanning the gap. This chain's CDR3 is CSARVGLANFGFF. CDR3 DNA sequence: TGCAGTGCTAGAGTCGGACTCGCCAACTTTGGGTTCTTC.

This clonotype was seen repeatedly, ten times or more. The genes are TRBV5-1 and TRBJ2-2; D unclear. V was cut by 1 base and J by 4 bases, with 14 bases left in between. The length of the CDR3 is 16 residues. Per the germline V gene, CDR1 is SGHRS and CDR2 is YFSETQ. The CDR3 DNA reads as TGCGCCAGCAGCTTGTCCGGAGTACAGAGCACCGGGGAGCTGTTTTTT. Translated, it gives CASSLSGVQSTGELFF.

The rearrangement links TRBV4-1 to TRBJ2-1, with 13 nucleotides matching TRBD2. The junction had 8 bases not matched to a gene; V was cut back by 0 bases and J by 3 bases. CDR1 MGHRA and CDR2 YSYEKL come from the germline V gene. The CDR3 extends over 19 amino acids. CDR3 residues: CASSQDPGLAGVFYNEQFF. DNA for the CDR3: TGCGCCAGCAGCCAAGATCCCGGACTAGCGGGAGTATTCTACAATGAGCAGTTCTTC.

At least ten counts were recorded for this clonotype. The genes are TRBV29-1 and TRBJ1-5, with a possible D match to TRBD1 (5 bases). The CDR3 length is 14 residues. Between the trimmed V and J ends, which lost 7 bases and 0 bases, there was a span of 13 bases. The germline gives CDR1 SQVTM, CDR2 ANQGSEA. In DNA, the CDR3 is TGCAGCGCTCTTCTTCAGGGTAGCAATCAGCCCCAGCATTTT. Residues: CSALLQGSNQPQHF.

Ten or more counts support this clonotype. The V gene is TRBV6-1, the J gene TRBJ1-6; the match to TRBD1 covers 7 bases. Germline V lookup: CDR1 MNHNS, CDR2 SASEGT. V gave up 5 bases and J gave up 6 bases; unmatched junction bases: 7. There are 15 residues in the CDR3. The DNA for the CDR3 is TGTGCCAGCAGTCGGGACAGCCTATCTAATTCACCCCTCCACTTT. Amino acid sequence: CASSRDSLSNSPLHF.

The chain recombines TRBV5-6 with TRBJ2-3; 9 positions agree with TRBD1. Looked up from germline, CDR1 is SGHDT and CDR2 is YYEEEE. Unmatched junction bases numbered 6, after V lost 0 bases and J lost 4 bases. This CDR3 region has 16 residues. The CDR3 spells CASSLVPGQGPDTQYF. The CDR3 DNA reads TGTGCCAGCAGCTTGGTTCCGGGACAGGGCCCAGATACGCAGTATTTT.